Presented here are 32 T cell receptor beta chains from one specimen sequenced in a study of blood T cell repertoires in COVID-19. Sequenced by immunoSEQ multiplex PCR; TCRdb stores in-frame clones only, minus some. In the table there are under 300,000 clones, approximately 86% of which are singletons. Sequencing was carried out using peripheral blood. The origin of the receptors is a woman at least 80 years old with active or convalescent COVID-19.

The V call is TRBV18, the J call TRBJ1-1, with D hard to call. The CDR3 has 15 residues. The germline CDR1 and CDR2 sequences are KGHSH and LQKENI. Trimming cost V 0 bases and J 1 base, with 9 bases left between them. The CDR3 spells CASSPPTRQNTEAFF. For the CDR3, the DNA is TGTGCCAGCTCACCACCGACGAGACAGAACACTGAAGCTTTCTTT.

The chain carries TRBV6-5 and TRBJ1-1, with 9 bases that match TRBD1. The germline gives CDR1 MNHEY, CDR2 SVGAGI. J lost 4 bases, V lost 4 bases, and 10 bases had no gene match. This CDR3 is 16 amino acids long. CDR3 DNA: TGTGCCAGCAGTTCACAGGGGGCTATGCTAGGCACTGAAGCTTTCTTT. Its translation is CASSSQGAMLGTEAFF.

A word on this clone: The sample carries other DNA sequences with the same CDR3. The chain has TRBV7-2 and TRBJ2-1, with TRBD1 matching over 8 bases. This CDR3 is 15 amino acids long. CDR1 and CDR2 from the germline V gene are SGHTA and FQGNSA. Germline trimming cut 4 bases from V and 3 bases from J; bases unmatched to any gene: 5. CDR3 loop: CASSSDRGSYNEQFF. CDR3 DNA: TGTGCCAGCAGCTCAGACAGGGGAAGCTACAATGAGCAGTTCTTC.

The chain combines TRBV19 with TRBJ2-1, with D hard to call. V lost 1 base to trimming and J lost 0 bases, with 10 bases between them. Per germline, CDR1 LNHDA and CDR2 SQIVND (reference sequence). This CDR3 comprises 16 residues. CDR3 sequence: CASSIGRSSSYNEQFF. Written as DNA, the CDR3 is TGTGCCAGTAGTATAGGTAGGAGTAGCTCCTACAATGAGCAGTTCTTC.

V is TRBV7-9 and J is TRBJ1-2; possible D gene TRBD1, 6 bases. Trimming took 5 bases from V and 4 from J, leaving 17 bases between them. This CDR3 region has 15 residues. The germline gives CDR1 SEHNR, CDR2 FQNEAQ (reference sequence). In DNA, the CDR3 is TGTGCCAGCAGCCCCTTAGGGGCCAGGGGCTATGGCTACACCTTC. This translates into CASSPLGARGYGYTF.

This clone was counted only a few times. V gene TRBV19 combines with J gene TRBJ1-5; 8 nucleotides match TRBD1. V dropped 9 bases and J dropped 0; count of bases not matched to a gene: 10. Looked up from germline, CDR1 is LNHDA and CDR2 is SQIVND (reference sequence). The CDR3 contains 16 residues. In DNA form, the CDR3 reads TGTGCCAGAACGGGACAGGAAAATTATAGCAATCAGCCCCAGCATTTT. It yields the protein CARTGQENYSNQPQHF.

The chain employs TRBV19 and TRBJ2-5; D unclear. The CDR3 is 15 residues long. Trimming cost V 5 bases and J 1 base, with 14 bases left between them. Per germline, CDR1 LNHDA and CDR2 SQIVND (reference sequence). The chain's CDR3 is CASSSYYAVQETQYF. CDR3 bases: TGTGCCAGTAGTTCTTATTATGCGGTCCAAGAGACCCAGTACTTC.

This clone was counted once. This rearrangement joins TRBV18 to TRBJ2-7; D remains ambiguous. The V gene lost 1 base and the J gene lost 5 bases, with 9 bases spanning the gap. CDR1 and CDR2 (germline): KGHSH, LQKENI. The CDR3 is 13 residues long. This chain's CDR3 is CASSPRSDNEQYF. CDR3 sequence (DNA): TGTGCCAGCTCACCACGGTCCGACAACGAGCAGTACTTC.

The chain links TRBV2 to TRBJ2-7; the D gene is possibly TRBD2 (6 bases). Per germline, CDR1 SNHLY and CDR2 FYNNEI. This CDR3 region has 14 residues. Trimming removed 6 bases from V and 1 base from J, with 13 bases in between. CDR3 protein: CASSVEGLSYEQYF. The CDR3 DNA reads as TGTGCCAGCAGCGTCGAGGGACTTTCCTACGAGCAGTACTTC.

The rearrangement links TRBV4-1 to TRBJ1-5; TRBD1 aligns across 8 bases. This CDR3 is 17 amino acids long. The V and J ends lost 1 base and 1 base, in that order; junction bases with no gene match: 6. CDR1 and CDR2 from the germline V gene are MGHRA and YSYEKL. Written as DNA, the CDR3 is TGCGCCAGCAGCCAAGTGTCAGGGGGCAAGAGCAATCAGCCCCAGCATTTT. This encodes CASSQVSGGKSNQPQHF.

The rearrangement uses TRBV5-6 and TRBJ1-2; D uncertain. Trimming cost V 1 base and J 2 bases, with 12 bases left between them. The germline V gene has CDR1 SGHDT and CDR2 YYEEEE. The CDR3 runs 15 residues. For the CDR3, the DNA is TGTGCCAGCAGCTTGCGTTTTGCTGGCAACTATGGCTACACCTTC. Encoded protein: CASSLRFAGNYGYTF.

V is TRBV2 and J is TRBJ2-7, with D possibly TRBD2 on 5 matching bases. The CDR3 spans 16 residues. Deletions cut 1 base from V and 0 bases from J, with 13 bases between. Germline V gene lookup returns CDR1 SNHLY and CDR2 FYNNEI. CDR3 DNA sequence: TGTGCCAGCAGTGAAGACGGGAACCGATACTCCTACGAGCAGTACTTC. Translation gives CASSEDGNRYSYEQYF. The whole variable domain, remainder taken from reference TRBV2 and TRBJ2-7, is EPEVTQTPSHQVTQMGQEVILRCVPISNHLYFYWYRQILGQKVEFLVSFYNNEISEKSEIFDDQFSVERPDGSNFTLKIRSTKLEDSAMYFCASSEDGNRYSYEQYFGPGTRLTVT.

The chain employs TRBV24-1 and TRBJ2-6, with TRBD1 matching over 7 bases. This CDR3 contains 18 residues. Trimming took 4 bases from V and 0 from J; bases not matched to a gene: 8. CDR1 is KGHDR and CDR2 is SFDVKD in the germline V gene. The CDR3: CATSETGTEYSGANVLTF. In DNA, the CDR3 is TGTGCCACCAGTGAAACCGGGACAGAATACTCTGGGGCCAACGTCCTGACTTTC.

The chain employs TRBV24-1 and TRBJ2-1; 8 nucleotides match TRBD2. The CDR3 has 14 amino acids. With 7 bases clipped from V and 4 bases from J, the junction kept 5 bases outside the gene matches. Germline V lookup: CDR1 KGHDR, CDR2 SFDVKD. In DNA, the CDR3 is TGTGCCACCAGCCCCAGCGGGGGATACAATGAGCAGTTCTTC. It yields the protein CATSPSGGYNEQFF.

This clone was counted ten times or more. This chain joins TRBV28 and TRBJ2-4; perhaps TRBD2 as D (6 bases). CDR3 length: 15 residues. Trimming stripped 5 bases from V and 2 bases from J, with 13 bases between. Germline V gene lookup returns CDR1 MDHEN and CDR2 SYDVKM. CDR3 coding DNA: TGTGCCAGCAGTAGGGCGGGGCAGACCAAAAACATTCAGTACTTC. Translation gives CASSRAGQTKNIQYF.

This clone was observed once. V and J are TRBV19 and TRBJ2-7; TRBD1 matches 7 bases. V was clipped by 1 base and J by 6 bases; unmatched bases: 9. The CDR3 totals 15 residues. Germline CDR1 reads LNHDA; CDR2 reads SQIVND (reference sequence). The CDR3, as DNA: TGTGCCAGTAGTATAGTCGACAGGGCATTTGTCGAGCAGTACTTC. Protein sequence: CASSIVDRAFVEQYF.

V gene TRBV6-1 combines with J gene TRBJ1-6; D ambiguous. The germline V and J ends were trimmed by 0 bases and 13 bases, with 10 bases remaining between them. The CDR3 runs to 13 residues. Germline CDR1 reads MNHNS; CDR2 reads SASEGT. CDR3 coding DNA: TGTGCCAGCAGTGAAGCTTTGAGGGCGCCCCTCCACTTT. Translation gives CASSEALRAPLHF.

The gene calls are TRBV24-1 and TRBJ1-4; possible D gene TRBD1, 5 bases. Looked up from germline, CDR1 is KGHDR and CDR2 is SFDVKD. V shed 4 bases and J shed 7 bases, with 15 bases lying between them. The CDR3 spans 15 residues. The CDR3 reads CATSDPGHRGEKLFF. The CDR3 DNA reads TGTGCCACCAGTGACCCAGGACACCGCGGTGAAAAACTGTTTTTT.

This clone was seen only once. This chain uses TRBV2 with TRBJ2-2; 8 bases match TRBD1. The CDR3 totals 14 residues. CDR1 and CDR2 (germline): SNHLY, FYNNEI. The V gene end was trimmed by 7 bases and the J gene end by 6 bases; junction bases not matched to a gene: 7. CDR3 nucleotides: TGTGCCAGCAAAAAGGACAGGGCGGCCGGGGAGCTGTTTTTT. Its translation is CASKKDRAAGELFF.

This clone was observed a handful of times. CDR3 amino acids: CAVSQVNQPQHF. In DNA, the CDR3 is TGTGCCGTGTCACAGGTCAATCAGCCCCAGCATTTT. This chain uses TRBV24-1 with TRBJ1-5; possible D gene TRBD1, 5 bases. Germline V gene lookup returns CDR1 KGHDR and CDR2 SFDVKD. Trimming left V 12 bases short and J 3 bases short, with 11 bases between. The CDR3 length is 12 residues.

The CDR3 bases are TGTGCCAGCAGTGATAGGGGCGTACTAGCTCACAGCTCCTACGAGCAGTACTTC. This sequence encodes CASSDRGVLAHSSYEQYF. This rearrangement joins TRBV2 to TRBJ2-7; possible D gene TRBD2, 6 bases. Trimming removed 3 bases from V and 0 bases from J, with 21 bases in between. CDR3 length: 18 amino acids. Germline CDR1 reads SNHLY; CDR2 reads FYNNEI.

The rearrangement links TRBV3-1 (or the pseudogene TRBV3-2) to TRBJ1-2; 7 nucleotides line up with TRBD1. The CDR3 extends over 17 amino acids. Germline assignment: CDR1 LGHDT and CDR2 YNNKEL (reference sequence). V was clipped by 0 bases and J by 1 base; unmatched bases: 8. The CDR3 region is CASSQDRTGQVNYGYTF. In DNA, the CDR3 is TGTGCCAGCAGCCAAGATCGGACAGGCCAAGTTAACTATGGCTACACCTTC.

The genes are TRBV7-9 and TRBJ2-5; 14 nucleotides match TRBD2. CDR1 SEHNR and CDR2 FQNEAQ come from the germline V gene (reference sequence). Trimming took 2 bases from V and 3 from J; bases not matched to a gene: 5. The length of the CDR3 is 17 residues. DNA for the CDR3: TGTGCCAGCAGCTTAAGGACTAGCGGGGGGTTAAAAGAGACCCAGTACTTC. This gives the protein CASSLRTSGGLKETQYF.

This chain joins TRBV5-6 and TRBJ1-6; TRBD1 is a possible D gene (6 bases). The germline V and J ends were trimmed by 3 bases and 6 bases, with 13 bases remaining between them. CDR1 SGHDT and CDR2 YYEEEE come from the germline V gene. The CDR3 has 15 residues. The CDR3 coding sequence is TGTGCCAGCAGCTCCCATCGACAGGCTAATTCACCCCTCCACTTT. Translated: CASSSHRQANSPLHF.

This rearrangement joins TRBV5-4 to TRBJ1-6, with D tentatively TRBD1 (6 bases). The CDR3 totals 16 residues. Germline-derived CDR1 and CDR2 are SGHNT and YYREEE (reference sequence). V gave up 3 bases and J gave up 6 bases, with 16 bases separating them. For the CDR3, the DNA is TGTGCCAGCAGCTCGGGGGGCTATAGCGGTAATTCACCCCTCCACTTT. Its translation: CASSSGGYSGNSPLHF.

The rearrangement uses TRBV6-5 and TRBJ2-5, with a possible D match to TRBD1 (6 bases). The ends were cut back, 6 bases at V and 6 bases at J, with 11 bases in the middle. CDR1 is MNHEY, CDR2 SVGAGI, per germline. This CDR3 has 12 residues. The CDR3 reads CASRAGEKTQYF. CDR3 DNA: TGTGCCAGCAGAGCAGGGGAGAAGACCCAGTACTTC.

CDR3 DNA sequence: TGTGCCAGCAGTTTCCTCGGGACAGGGTGGGAGTTCTTC. Its protein product is CASSFLGTGWEFF. The chain has TRBV27 and TRBJ2-1; TRBD1 matches at 9 bases. Germline loops: CDR1 MNHEY, CDR2 SMNVEV (reference sequence). The CDR3 has 13 residues. The J segment lost 14 bases and the V segment lost 3 bases, leaving 8 bases of the junction unmatched.

This clone came up a few times. The rearrangement uses TRBV19 and TRBJ1-5; D call uncertain. Trimming shortened V by 7 bases and J by 5 bases, and 12 bases separated the two germline ends. The CDR3 consists of 13 residues. Germline lookup yields CDR1 LNHDA and CDR2 SQIVND (reference sequence). The CDR3 spells CASNLGGDQPQHF. The CDR3 DNA sequence: TGTGCCAGTAATCTCGGCGGTGATCAGCCCCAGCATTTT. Looking up the rest from reference TRBV19 and TRBJ1-5 gives the full variable domain: DGGITQSPKYLFRKEGQNVTLSCEQNLNHDAMYWYRQDPGQGLRLIYYSQIVNDFQKGDIAEGYSVSREKKESFPLTVTSAQKNPTAFYLCASNLGGDQPQHFGDGTRLSIL.

In its sample, this clone was seen once. V usage is TRBV5-1 and J usage is TRBJ2-2; D gene unclear. Trimming stripped 3 bases from V and 1 base from J, with 7 bases between. The CDR3 totals 14 residues. The germline V gene has CDR1 SGHRS and CDR2 YFSETQ. CDR3 coding DNA: TGCGCCAGCAGCTCCCCCGGGAACACCGGGGAGCTGTTTTTT. Amino acid sequence: CASSSPGNTGELFF.

V usage is TRBV5-1 and J usage is TRBJ1-1; unclear D gene. The V gene lost 0 bases and the J gene lost 4 bases, with 19 bases spanning the gap. In germline, CDR1 is SGHRS, CDR2 YFSETQ. This CDR3 has 17 residues. The CDR3 here is CASSLDGRGATSTEAFF. Written as DNA, the CDR3 is TGCGCCAGCAGCTTGGACGGTCGGGGAGCAACCTCCACTGAAGCTTTCTTT. The whole variable domain, remainder taken from reference TRBV5-1 and TRBJ1-1, is KAGVTQTPRYLIKTRGQQVTLSCSPISGHRSVSWYQQTPGQGLQFLFEYFSETQRNKGNFPGRFSGRQFSNSRSEMNVSTLELGDSALYLCASSLDGRGATSTEAFFGQGTRLTVV.

The V call is TRBV19, the J call TRBJ1-5, with D perhaps matching TRBD1 (5 bases). The germline V gene encodes CDR1 LNHDA and CDR2 SQIVND (reference sequence). V shed 1 base and J shed 6 bases, with 13 bases lying between them. The CDR3 runs 15 residues. CDR3 protein: CASSIVGTTSQPQHF. The CDR3 nucleotides are TGTGCCAGTAGTATAGTAGGGACTACGAGTCAGCCCCAGCATTTT.

This clone was observed a handful of times. The chain links TRBV7-2 to TRBJ1-4, with 8 bases that match TRBD1. The germline gives CDR1 SGHTA, CDR2 FQGNSA. CDR3 length: 14 amino acids. V was pared by 5 bases and J by 11 bases, with 10 bases of the junction left unmatched. The CDR3 here is CASSPGTGPGKLFF. The CDR3 DNA reads as TGTGCCAGCAGCCCAGGGACAGGCCCTGGGAAACTGTTTTTT.